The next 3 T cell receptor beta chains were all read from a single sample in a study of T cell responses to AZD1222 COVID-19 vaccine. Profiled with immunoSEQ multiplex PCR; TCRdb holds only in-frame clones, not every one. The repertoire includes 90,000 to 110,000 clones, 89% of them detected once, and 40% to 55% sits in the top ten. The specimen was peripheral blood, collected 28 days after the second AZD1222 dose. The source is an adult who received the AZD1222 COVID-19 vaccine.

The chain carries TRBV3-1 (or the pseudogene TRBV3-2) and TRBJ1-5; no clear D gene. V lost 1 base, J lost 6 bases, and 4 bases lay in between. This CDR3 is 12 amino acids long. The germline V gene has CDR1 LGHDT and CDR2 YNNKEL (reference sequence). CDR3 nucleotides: TGTGCCAGCAGCCAAGGGGCTCAGCCCCAGCATTTT. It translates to CASSQGAQPQHF.

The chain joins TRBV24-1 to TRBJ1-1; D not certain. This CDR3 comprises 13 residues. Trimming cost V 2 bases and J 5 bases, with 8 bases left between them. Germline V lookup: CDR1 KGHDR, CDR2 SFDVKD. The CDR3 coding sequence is TGTGCCACCAGTGATTCCTCCCGGACTGAAGCTTTCTTT. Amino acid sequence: CATSDSSRTEAFF.

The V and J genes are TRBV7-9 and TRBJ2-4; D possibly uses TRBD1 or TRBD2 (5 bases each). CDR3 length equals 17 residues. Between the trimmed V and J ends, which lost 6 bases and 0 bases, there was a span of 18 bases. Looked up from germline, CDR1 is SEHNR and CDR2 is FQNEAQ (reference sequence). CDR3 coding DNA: TGTGCCAGCAGTCTACAGGCTGGGGGTATAGCCAAAAACATTCAGTACTTC. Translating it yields CASSLQAGGIAKNIQYF.